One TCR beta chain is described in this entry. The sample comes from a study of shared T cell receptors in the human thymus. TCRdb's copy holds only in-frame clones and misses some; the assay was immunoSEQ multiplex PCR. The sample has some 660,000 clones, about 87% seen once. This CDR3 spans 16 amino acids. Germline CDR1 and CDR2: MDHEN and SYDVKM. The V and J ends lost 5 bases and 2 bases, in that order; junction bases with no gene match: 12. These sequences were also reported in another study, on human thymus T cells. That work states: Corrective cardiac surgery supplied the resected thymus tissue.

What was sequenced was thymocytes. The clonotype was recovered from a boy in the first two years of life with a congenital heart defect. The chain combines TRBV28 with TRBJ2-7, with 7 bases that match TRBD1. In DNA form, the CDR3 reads TGTGCCAGCAGTCTTCTCGGCAGGGGGTCTCCCTACGAGCAGTACTTC. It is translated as CASSLLGRGSPYEQYF.